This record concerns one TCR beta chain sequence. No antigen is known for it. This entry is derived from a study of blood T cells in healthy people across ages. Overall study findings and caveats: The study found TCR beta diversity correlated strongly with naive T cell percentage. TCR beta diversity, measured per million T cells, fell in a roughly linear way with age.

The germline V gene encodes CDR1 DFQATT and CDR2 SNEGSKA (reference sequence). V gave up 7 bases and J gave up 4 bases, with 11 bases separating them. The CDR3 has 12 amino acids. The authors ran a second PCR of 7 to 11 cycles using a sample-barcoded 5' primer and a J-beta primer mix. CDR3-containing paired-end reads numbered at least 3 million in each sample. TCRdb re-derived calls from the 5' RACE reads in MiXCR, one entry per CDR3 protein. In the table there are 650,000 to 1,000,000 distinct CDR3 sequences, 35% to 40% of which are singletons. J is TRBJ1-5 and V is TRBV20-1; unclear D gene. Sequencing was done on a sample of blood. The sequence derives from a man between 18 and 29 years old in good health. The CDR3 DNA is TGCAGTGGGGTGAGAGGAAATCAGCCCCAGCATTTT. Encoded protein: CSGVRGNQPQHF.